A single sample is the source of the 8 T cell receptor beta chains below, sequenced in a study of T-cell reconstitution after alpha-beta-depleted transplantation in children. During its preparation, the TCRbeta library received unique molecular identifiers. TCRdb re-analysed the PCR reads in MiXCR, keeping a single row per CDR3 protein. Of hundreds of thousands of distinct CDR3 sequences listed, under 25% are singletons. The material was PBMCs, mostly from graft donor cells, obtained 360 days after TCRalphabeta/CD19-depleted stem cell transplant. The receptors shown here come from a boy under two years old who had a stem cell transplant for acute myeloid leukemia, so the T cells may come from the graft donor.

CDR3 amino acids: CASSYSVRQGQNQPQHF. CDR3 nucleotide sequence: TGTGCCAGCAGTTACTCCGTCCGGCAGGGGCAGAATCAGCCCCAGCATTTT. The chain combines TRBV6-5 with TRBJ1-5; weak D call: TRBD1 (6 bases). V was shortened by 0 bases and J by 4 bases, with 16 bases between the two germline ends. The V gene's germline CDR1 is MNHEY and CDR2 SVGAGI. The CDR3 covers 17 residues.

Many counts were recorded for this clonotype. The CDR3 bases are TGCAGTGCTAGAGATATAGCAGGGCCGGGCACTGAAGCTTTCTTT. It is translated as CSARDIAGPGTEAFF. The chain recombines TRBV20-1 with TRBJ1-1; D possibly corresponds to TRBD1 (5 bases). The V gene lost 0 bases and the J gene lost 4 bases, with 15 bases spanning the gap. The CDR3 runs to 15 residues. Looked up from germline, CDR1 is DFQATT and CDR2 is SNEGSKA (reference sequence).

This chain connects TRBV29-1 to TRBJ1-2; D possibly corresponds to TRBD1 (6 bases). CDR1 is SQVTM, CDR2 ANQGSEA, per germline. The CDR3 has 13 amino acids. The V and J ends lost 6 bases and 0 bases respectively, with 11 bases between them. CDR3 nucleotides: TGCAGCGTCCGGACAGACGCTAACTATGGCTACACCTTC. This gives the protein CSVRTDANYGYTF.

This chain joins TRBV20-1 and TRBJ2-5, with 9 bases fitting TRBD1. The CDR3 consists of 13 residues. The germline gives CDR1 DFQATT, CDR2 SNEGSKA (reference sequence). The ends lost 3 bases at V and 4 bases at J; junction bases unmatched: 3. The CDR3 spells CSASGTGRETQYF. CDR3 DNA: TGCAGTGCTAGCGGGACAGGGAGAGAGACCCAGTACTTC.

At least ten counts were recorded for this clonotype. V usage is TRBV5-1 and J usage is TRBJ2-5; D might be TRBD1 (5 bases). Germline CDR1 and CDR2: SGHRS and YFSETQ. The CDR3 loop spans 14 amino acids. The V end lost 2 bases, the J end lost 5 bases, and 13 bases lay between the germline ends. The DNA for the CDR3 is TGCGCCAGCAGCTTCCAGGGTTTACGGGAGACCCAGTACTTC. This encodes CASSFQGLRETQYF.

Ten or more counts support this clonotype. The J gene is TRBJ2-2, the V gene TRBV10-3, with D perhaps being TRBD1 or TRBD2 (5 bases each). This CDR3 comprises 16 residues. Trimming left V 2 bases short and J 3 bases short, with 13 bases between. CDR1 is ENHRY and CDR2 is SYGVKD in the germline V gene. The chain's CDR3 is CAISEEGTVDTGELFF. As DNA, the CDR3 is TGTGCCATCAGTGAGGAAGGGACCGTGGACACCGGGGAGCTGTTTTTT.

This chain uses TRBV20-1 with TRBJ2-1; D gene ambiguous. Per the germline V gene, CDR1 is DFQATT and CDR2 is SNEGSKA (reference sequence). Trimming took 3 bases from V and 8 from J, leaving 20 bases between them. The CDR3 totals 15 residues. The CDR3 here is CSASRSWWGIHEQFF. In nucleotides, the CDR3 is TGCAGTGCTAGTAGGTCGTGGTGGGGAATCCATGAGCAGTTCTTC.

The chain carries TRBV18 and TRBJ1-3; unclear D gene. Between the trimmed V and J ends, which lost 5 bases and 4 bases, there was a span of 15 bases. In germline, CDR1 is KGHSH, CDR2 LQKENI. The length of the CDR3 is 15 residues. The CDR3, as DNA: TGTGCCAGCTCAGAGGTCGACGGGGTAGGAAACACCATATATTTT. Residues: CASSEVDGVGNTIYF.